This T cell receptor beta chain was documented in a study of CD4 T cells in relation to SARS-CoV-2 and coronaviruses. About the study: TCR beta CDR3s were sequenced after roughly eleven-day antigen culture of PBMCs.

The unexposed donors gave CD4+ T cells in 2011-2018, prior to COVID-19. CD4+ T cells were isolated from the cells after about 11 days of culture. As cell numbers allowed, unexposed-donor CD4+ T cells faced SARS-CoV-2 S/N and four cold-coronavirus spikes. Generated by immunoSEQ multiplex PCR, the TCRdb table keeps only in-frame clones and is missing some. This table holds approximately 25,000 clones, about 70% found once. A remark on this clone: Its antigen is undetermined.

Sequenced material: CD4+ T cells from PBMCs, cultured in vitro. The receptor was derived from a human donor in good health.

The CDR3 sequence is CASSQDHTSRREQYF. The CDR3 DNA follows: TGCGCCAGCAGCCAAGATCACACTAGCCGTCGGGAGCAGTACTTC. The V and J genes are TRBV4-3 and TRBJ2-7; a weak D match, TRBD2 (6 bases). The V gene's germline CDR1 is LGHNA and CDR2 YSLEER. Between the trimmed V and J ends, which lost 0 bases and 7 bases, there was a span of 16 bases. The CDR3 loop spans 15 amino acids.